This T cell receptor beta chain derives from a study of blood T cell repertoires in COVID-19. The table came from immunoSEQ multiplex PCR; TCRdb's copy has only in-frame clones and leaves some out. The repertoire holds about 210,000 clones, with 89% as singletons. Sequenced: peripheral blood. The TCR sequence derives from a woman in her 40s with acute or convalescent COVID-19.

The CDR3 region is CATSRSGNMNTEAFF. For the CDR3, the DNA is TGTGCCACCAGCAGGTCCGGGAACATGAACACTGAAGCTTTCTTT. This chain joins TRBV15 and TRBJ1-1; D remains ambiguous. CDR3 length: 15 amino acids. In germline, CDR1 is LNHNV, CDR2 YYDKDF (reference sequence). Trimming stripped 3 bases from V and 0 bases from J, with 11 bases between.